This is a list of T cell receptor beta chains from one sample in a study of shared clonotypes between healthy human individuals. Data came from immunoSEQ multiplex PCR; TCRdb stores just in-frame clones and leaves some out. The repertoire holds millions of clones, with 90% to 95% as singletons. The sample was naive CD4+ T cells from PBMCs. Every receptor here comes from a man between 18 and 29 years old in good health. Some clones in this sample may be carry-over from other donors' samples. CDR3s include the opening cysteine and the closing phenylalanine or tryptophan. The D gene is left open where the match is weak. Rows give clone size only sometimes, using once, few, many, or a class for an expanded clone.

cdr3_nt cdr3_aa j_call d_call v_call clone_size
TGTGCCAGACATAGCGGGAGGGGCGACTGCGAGCAGTACTTC CARHSGRGDCEQYF TRBJ2-7 TRBD2 TRBV19 .
TGTGCCAGCAGTGAAAAAGGGTTCGACGAGCAGTACTTC CASSEKGFDEQYF TRBJ2-7 . TRBV6-1 .
TGTGCCAGCAGCTTGGAGTGGGCTAGCCCCGAAACCCAGTACTTC CASSLEWASPETQYF TRBJ2-5 . TRBV5-4 .
TGTGCCATCAGCGGACACGGGACAGGGCAAGAGACCCAGTACTTC CAISGHGTGQETQYF TRBJ2-5 TRBD1 TRBV10-3 .
TGTGCCAGCAGTCTAAACAGGTTCACTGAAGCTTTCTTT CASSLNRFTEAFF TRBJ1-1 . TRBV2 .
TGCAGTGCTATTCTTAACGAGCAGTACTTC CSAILNEQYF TRBJ2-7 . TRBV20-1 .
TGTGCCAGCAGTCCCCAGGGACAGGCTTCTATCGGCTACACCTTC CASSPQGQASIGYTF TRBJ1-2 TRBD1 TRBV6-1 .
TGTGCCAGCAGCTTAGGGGGGCAGAACACTGAAGCTTTCTTT CASSLGGQNTEAFF TRBJ1-1 . TRBV7-9 few
TGTGCCAGCAGCTTCCGACAGGGTCGAATATCTGGGGCCAACGTCCTGACTTTC CASSFRQGRISGANVLTF TRBJ2-6 TRBD1 TRBV13 .
TGTGCCAGCAGCCCTTCAACTACCCTATTATTCACAGATACGCAGTATTTT CASSPSTTLLFTDTQYF TRBJ2-3 . TRBV7-3 .
TGTGCCAGCAGCTCAAGACTAGCGGGAGTGGATACGCAGTATTTT CASSSRLAGVDTQYF TRBJ2-3 TRBD2 TRBV7-2 .
TGTGCCAGCAGCGCTAGCGGGAGTACCGGGGAGCTGTTTTTT CASSASGSTGELFF TRBJ2-2 TRBD2 TRBV9 .
TGTGCCACCAGCAGAGAAAGGGTTGAAGCTTTCTTT CATSRERVEAFF TRBJ1-1 . TRBV15 once
TGTGCCAGCAGCTTCGTAAAGGGGGTTCGCGCAGATACGCAGTATTTT CASSFVKGVRADTQYF TRBJ2-3 . TRBV11-2 .
TGTGCCAGCAGGCCCTTGGGGGGGGGCCCGACCTACAATGAGCAGTTCTTC CASRPLGGGPTYNEQFF TRBJ2-1 . TRBV27 .
TGTGCCAGCAGTTGGTTTGTGGCAGTCGCTGGGGCCAACGTCCTGACTTTC CASSWFVAVAGANVLTF TRBJ2-6 . TRBV2 .
TGTGCCAGCAGCTTGGGGGGGACACAGGCTAACTATGGCTACACCTTC CASSLGGTQANYGYTF TRBJ1-2 . TRBV5-4 .
TGCAGCGTCCAAGAGGACCTGAACACCGGGGAGCTGTTTTTT CSVQEDLNTGELFF TRBJ2-2 . TRBV29-1 .
TGTGCCAGCTCACTAGGACAGGGCTCGCATCAGCCCCAGCATTTT CASSLGQGSHQPQHF TRBJ1-5 TRBD1 TRBV18 .
TGCGCCAGCGCGCGACCCGGGCGGTCGGAGCAGTACTTC CASARPGRSEQYF TRBJ2-7 . TRBV5-1 .
TGCGCCAGCAGGGCCGGGACAGGGGGCTCCGAGCAGTACTTC CASRAGTGGSEQYF TRBJ2-7 TRBD1 TRBV5-1 .
TGTGCCAGCAGCCCTCCCCGGGACGCGAGGACGAATACGCAGTATTTT CASSPPRDARTNTQYF TRBJ2-3 . TRBV7-2 .
TGTGCCAGCAGCTTAGCCGGGGACGCCTATGGCTACACCTTC CASSLAGDAYGYTF TRBJ1-2 . TRBV7-2 .
TGCGCCAGCAGCCCCATGGGGACAGGGCTAGGCTACACCTTC CASSPMGTGLGYTF TRBJ1-2 TRBD1 TRBV5-1 .
TGTGCCAGCAGCCCGGGACTAGCGGGAGGGCAGAATGGGTTCTTC CASSPGLAGGQNGFF TRBJ2-1 TRBD2 TRBV5-6 once
TGTGCCAGCAGCGACCGGGACTATGGCTACACCTTC CASSDRDYGYTF TRBJ1-2 . TRBV6-1 .
TGTGCCAGTAGTATGGTGGGAGTTGGTACAGATACGCAGTATTTT CASSMVGVGTDTQYF TRBJ2-3 . TRBV19 .
TGTGCCAGCAGCTCCGACTCCCATACCAGCGAGTTCTTC CASSSDSHTSEFF TRBJ2-1 . TRBV7-2 .
TGTGCCAGCAGTTCCCGCATCGGGCAAAACACCGGGGAGCTGTTTTTT CASSSRIGQNTGELFF TRBJ2-2 . TRBV28 .
TGTGCCAGTCTGACCCGTCATGAAGCTTTCTTT CASLTRHEAFF TRBJ1-1 . TRBV6-6 .
TGTGCCAGCTCACCAAATCCCACTGAAGCTTTCTTT CASSPNPTEAFF TRBJ1-1 . TRBV18 .
TGTGCCAGCAGTCTATCGCCCGGGGGTCTGAACAATCAGCCCCAGCATTTT CASSLSPGGLNNQPQHF TRBJ1-5 . TRBV27 .
TGTGCCAGCAGCTTAGGGACAGGAAAAGAGACCCAGTACTTC CASSLGTGKETQYF TRBJ2-5 TRBD1 TRBV7-8 .
TGCGCCAGCAGCCCGGGGACAGGGAGCACAGATACGCAGTATTTT CASSPGTGSTDTQYF TRBJ2-3 TRBD1 TRBV5-1 .
TGTGCCACCAGCTGGGGGCAGGATGGCTACACCTTC CATSWGQDGYTF TRBJ1-2 . TRBV15 .
TGTGCCAGCAGTAAACGGAGGGACTACCCCTACGAGCAGTACTTC CASSKRRDYPYEQYF TRBJ2-7 TRBD2 TRBV6-1 .
TGTGCCAGCAGCTTTGGAGGGGCCCCTGAAGCTTTCTTT CASSFGGAPEAFF TRBJ1-1 . TRBV7-9 .
TGTGCCAGTAGTATGGGACAGATTGGTAACTATGGCTACACCTTC CASSMGQIGNYGYTF TRBJ1-2 TRBD1 TRBV19 .
TGTGCCAGCAGCTACGACAGAGGGAACACTGAAGCTTTCTTT CASSYDRGNTEAFF TRBJ1-1 . TRBV11-1 .
TGTGCCACCCGAGCTGGAGCTCACGACTACGAGCAGTACTTC CATRAGAHDYEQYF TRBJ2-7 . TRBV2 .
TGTGCCAGCAGCCGCCTAAACACTGAAGCTTTCTTT CASSRLNTEAFF TRBJ1-1 . TRBV28 .
TGTGCCAGCAGCTTACCGGGGACCGGGGAGCTGTTTTTT CASSLPGTGELFF TRBJ2-2 . TRBV5-8 .
TGTGCCAGCAGCGCCGGGGGGCCCAAGGAGACCCAGTACTTC CASSAGGPKETQYF TRBJ2-5 . TRBV9 .
TGCAGCGTTTCCCACAGTAGGACCTACGAGCAGTACTTC CSVSHSRTYEQYF TRBJ2-7 . TRBV29-1 .
TGTGCCAGTCGGCCCCTTGGTAGTGAAAAACTGTTTTTT CASRPLGSEKLFF TRBJ1-4 . TRBV19 .
TGCGCCAGCAGCTTTTTAGCTCCCACAGATACGCAGTATTTT CASSFLAPTDTQYF TRBJ2-3 . TRBV5-1 .
TGTGCCAGCAGGCCTGTGGCGGGGAGCGGTCAGCCCCAGCATTTT CASRPVAGSGQPQHF TRBJ1-5 . TRBV27 few
TGTGCCAGCAGTTCCGGGGGGACAGGGGATAACAATGAGCAGTTCTTC CASSSGGTGDNNEQFF TRBJ2-1 TRBD1 TRBV6-5 .
TGTGCCAGCAGCCACGGGACAGGGGGTGTAGATACGCAGTATTTT CASSHGTGGVDTQYF TRBJ2-3 TRBD1 TRBV7-9 .
TGTGCCAGCAGTTACTCGACCAGAAACAATGAGCAGTTCTTC CASSYSTRNNEQFF TRBJ2-1 . TRBV6-5 .
TGTGCCAGCAGCCCCGTCCCGGGACAGGGCCGGGGGACTGAAGCTTTCTTT CASSPVPGQGRGTEAFF TRBJ1-1 TRBD1 TRBV7-9 .
TGTGCTACAGCCAGGGGTCTATACTCCTACGAGCAGTACTTC CATARGLYSYEQYF TRBJ2-7 . TRBV6-1 .
TGTGCCAGCAGTGCCCTCGGACAGGGCCCGGGGACCCAGTACTTC CASSALGQGPGTQYF TRBJ2-5 TRBD1 TRBV9 .
TGCGCCAGCAGCTTGGAGGCGCTGGCGAACACTGAAGCTTTCTTT CASSLEALANTEAFF TRBJ1-1 . TRBV5-1 .
TGTGCCAGCAGTGCTCGGACAGGGAAAAAAAACTCCTACGAGCAGTACTTC CASSARTGKKNSYEQYF TRBJ2-7 TRBD1 TRBV6-1 .